The subject of this entry is one T cell receptor beta chain. This clonotype was observed many times. No antigen is known for it. No quality values exist for individual bases; no much larger clone is one base distant. The sample comes from a study of tumor-infiltrating lymphocytes in primary liver carcinoma (dated by TCRdb to about 2017). Concerning the study at large: Hepatocellular carcinoma (four) or combined HCC and intrahepatic cholangiocarcinoma (one) was present in the five patients, who were three men and two women aged 30 to 69 years. The 25 or so tumor region samples were profiled with Agilent mRNA microarrays so that TCRbeta repertoire diversity could be related to the local molecular phenotype. The five patients had tumors of stage T1-T3 N0M0, with maximum diameters ranging from 4.2 to 10 cm. Roughly 3.65 to 8 million productive TCRbeta reads were obtained per sample, and no significant difference in read depth was found between tissue types. Technical replicate repertoires showed high reproducibility, with mean shared-clone rates roughly 0.89 and correlation coefficients above 0.95. Across five regions of each liver tumor, along with adjacent normal tissue and blood, the study brought together TCRbeta repertoire sequencing, expression microarrays and whole-exome sequencing. A total of 35 specimens from 5 patients underwent TCRbeta repertoire sequencing, comprising around 25 tumor regions, 5 adjacent noncancerous liver tissues and 5 peripheral blood samples.

The germline V gene sets CDR1 to SQVTM and CDR2 to ANQGSEA. V lost 7 bases and J lost 2 bases; the stretch between them is 12 bases long. Including the terminal cysteine and phenylalanine, the CDR3 comprises 12 residues. Only the CDR3 DNA is retained, 36 bases long and in frame from the first base. Without any cell sorting, total RNA and DNA were co-extracted from approximately 20-30 mg of bulk tissue using the AllPrep DNA/RNA mini kit. Between late 2015 and March 2016, about 5 patients in China with histopathologically diagnosed primary liver carcinoma had their tumors surgically resected. Patients had chronic HBV infection and were treatment-naive at sampling. Each tumor was sampled at five spatially separated regions: the tumor centre plus the superior, inferior, left-lateral and right-lateral poles. Histology showed that every tumor sample contained more than 75% viable tumor cells. Fresh tumor and adjacent tissue pieces were bisected; one half was stored in RNAlater at -80°C, the other sent for histology.

What the work shows at the level of the full study, not this receptor alone: Only the TCR beta chain was sequenced, which likely underestimates true repertoire diversity because unpaired alpha chains were not captured. Only roughly 7.5-25% of top clones appeared in all five regions of a tumor, which suggests that tumor-infiltrating T cells are spatially heterogeneous. A significantly larger repertoire fraction was made up by the top 250 clones in tumors than in blood (p = 0.039). Only five patients were included in the study, and the authors note that the findings should be validated in a larger study. Consistent with antigen-driven expansion, pairs of tumor regions showed higher repertoire overlap (mean around 35%) than either tumor-adjacent pairs (approximately 17%) or tumor-blood pairs (approximately 15%). Comparison of CD4+ and CD8+ T cell repertoires was precluded by the use of bulk unsorted samples.

TCRbeta-specific cDNA was reverse-transcribed from 500 ng total RNA using a constant-region primer and ProtoScript II reverse transcriptase. The TCRbeta libraries were prepared through three rounds of nested multiplex PCR following a slightly modified ARM-PCR procedure. The first two PCR rounds used multiplex TRBV1-TRBV30 forward primers with a Cbeta reverse primer, each for about 9 cycles. Sample barcodes and Illumina adapters were attached in a final 25-cycle PCR using Deep VentR polymerase. Before sequencing, amplicons of 200-500 bp were gel-purified using a QIAquick gel extraction kit. An Illumina HiSeq 2500 was used to sequence the TCRbeta amplicons, generating 250-bp paired-end reads. In the original analysis: Trimmomatic v0.33 was used to quality-trim the reads, and FLASH v1.2.11 was used to merge paired reads so that full CDR3 sequences could be recovered. V, D and J germline segments were assigned to the rearranged TCRbeta sequences by MiGEC v1.2.1b. Clonotype statistics and Shannon-Wiener diversity indices were computed with VDJtools v1.0.0. Except for diversity analysis, only the 250 most abundant clonotypes of each sample were used in subsequent analyses to reduce sampling bias. TCRdb reran the public reads through fastp at Q25 and MiXCR, keeping productive beta chains. Each record represents a unique CDR3 protein, reported with the most common genes and DNA among its rows. These V and J calls originate from TCRdb's pipeline instead of the authors' own analysis. The sample table holds 99,000 or so distinct CDR3 sequences, of which approximately 78% were seen once. The ten most abundant clones make up 15% to 25% of the sample.

Sequencing was done on a sample of liver tumor tissue from sampling region 3. The intended sense of this specimen's cell subset or site label: tumor region T3, left-lateral pole. The chain joins TRBV29-1 to TRBJ2-7; the D region possibly corresponds to TRBD2 (5 bases align). The TCR was taken from a man in his forties or fifties with primary liver carcinoma and hepatitis B virus infection. The CDR3 sequence is CSASDSAYEQYF. The DNA sequence is given as TGCAGCGCCTCGGATAGCGCCTACGAGCAGTACTTC.